Described below is a single T cell receptor (beta chain) sequence and its context. This CDR3 is 14 amino acids long. The V and J ends lost 0 bases and 7 bases respectively, with 8 bases between them. Germline V CDR1 and CDR2: SGDLS, YYNGEE. Whereas donors were nominally healthy upon sampling, unrecorded immune exposures were probable. The PCR used 60 Vbeta and 13 Jbeta primers. Measured with immunoSEQ multiplex PCR; TCRdb has only the in-frame clones, and not every one. Among tens of thousands of clones listed, around 78% were seen once. These data come from a study of cytomegalovirus exposure and HLA in healthy donors.

Sequenced input: PBMCs. The chain couples TRBV9 to TRBJ1-6; weak D call: TRBD1 (6 bases). The sequence was obtained from a male donor in good health and CMV-seropositive. The CDR3 region is CASSVAGDNSPLHF. CDR3 DNA: TGTGCCAGCAGCGTAGCAGGGGACAATTCACCCCTCCACTTT. Variable domain in full (rest from reference TRBV9 and TRBJ1-6): DSGVTQTPKHLITATGQRVTLRCSPRSGDLSVYWYQQSLDQGLQFLIQYYNGEERAKGNILERFSAQQFPDLHSELNLSSLELGDSALYFCASSVAGDNSPLHFGNGTRLTVT.